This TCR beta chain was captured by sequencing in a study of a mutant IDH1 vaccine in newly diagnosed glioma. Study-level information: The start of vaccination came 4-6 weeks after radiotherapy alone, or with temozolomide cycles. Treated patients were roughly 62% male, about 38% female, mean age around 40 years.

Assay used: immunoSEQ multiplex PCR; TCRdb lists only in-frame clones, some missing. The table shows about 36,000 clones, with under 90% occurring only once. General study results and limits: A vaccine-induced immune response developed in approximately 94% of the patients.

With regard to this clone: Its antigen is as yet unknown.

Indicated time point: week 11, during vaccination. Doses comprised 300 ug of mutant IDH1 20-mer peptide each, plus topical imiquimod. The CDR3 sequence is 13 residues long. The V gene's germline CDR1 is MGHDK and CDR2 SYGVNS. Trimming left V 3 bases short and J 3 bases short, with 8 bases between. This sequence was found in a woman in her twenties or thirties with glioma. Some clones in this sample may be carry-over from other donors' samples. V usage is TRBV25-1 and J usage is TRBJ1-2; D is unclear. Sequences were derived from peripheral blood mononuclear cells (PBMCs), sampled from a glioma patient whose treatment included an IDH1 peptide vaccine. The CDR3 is CASSELRDYGYTF. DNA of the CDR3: TGTGCCAGCAGTGAGCTGCGGGACTATGGCTACACCTTC.